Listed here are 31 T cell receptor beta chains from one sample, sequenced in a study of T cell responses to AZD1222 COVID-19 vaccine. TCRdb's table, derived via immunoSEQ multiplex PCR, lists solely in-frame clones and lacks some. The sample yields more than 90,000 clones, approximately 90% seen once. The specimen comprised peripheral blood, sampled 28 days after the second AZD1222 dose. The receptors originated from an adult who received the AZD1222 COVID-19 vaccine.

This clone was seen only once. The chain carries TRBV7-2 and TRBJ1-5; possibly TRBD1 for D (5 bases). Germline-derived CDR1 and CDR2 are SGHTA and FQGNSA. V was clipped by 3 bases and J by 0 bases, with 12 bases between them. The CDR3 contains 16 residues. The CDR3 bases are TGTGCCAGCAGCTTGAATCCGACAGTTAGCAATCAGCCCCAGCATTTT. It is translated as CASSLNPTVSNQPQHF.

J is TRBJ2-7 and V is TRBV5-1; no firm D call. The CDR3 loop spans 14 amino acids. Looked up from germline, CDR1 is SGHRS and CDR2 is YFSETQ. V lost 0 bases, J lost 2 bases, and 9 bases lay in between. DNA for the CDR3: TGCGCCAGCAGCTTGGCGGGTCCCCCCTACGAGCAGTACTTC. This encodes CASSLAGPPYEQYF.

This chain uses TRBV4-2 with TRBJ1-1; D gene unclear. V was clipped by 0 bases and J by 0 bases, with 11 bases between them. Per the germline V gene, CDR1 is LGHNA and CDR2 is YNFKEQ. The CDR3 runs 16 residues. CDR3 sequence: CASSQDGGSMNTEAFF. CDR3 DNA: TGTGCCAGCAGCCAAGATGGAGGCTCAATGAACACTGAAGCTTTCTTT.

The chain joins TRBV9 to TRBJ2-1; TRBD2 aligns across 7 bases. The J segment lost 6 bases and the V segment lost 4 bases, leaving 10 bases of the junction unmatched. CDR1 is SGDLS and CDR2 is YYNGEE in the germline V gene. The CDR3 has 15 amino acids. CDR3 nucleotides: TGTGCCAGCAGCCCCCTTGCGGGAGTGTTCAATGAGCAGTTCTTC. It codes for CASSPLAGVFNEQFF.

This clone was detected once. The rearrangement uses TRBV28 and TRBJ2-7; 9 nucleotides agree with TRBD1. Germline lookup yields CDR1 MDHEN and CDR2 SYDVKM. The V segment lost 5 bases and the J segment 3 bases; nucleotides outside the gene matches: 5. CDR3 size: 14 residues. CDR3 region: CASSPGQGDYEQYF. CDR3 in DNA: TGTGCCAGCAGTCCGGGACAGGGAGACTACGAGCAGTACTTC.

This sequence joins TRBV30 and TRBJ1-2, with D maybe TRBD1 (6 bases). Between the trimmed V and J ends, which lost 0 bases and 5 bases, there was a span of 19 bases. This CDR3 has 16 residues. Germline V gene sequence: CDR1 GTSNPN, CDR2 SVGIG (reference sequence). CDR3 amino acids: CAWSVTLGGLGYGYTF. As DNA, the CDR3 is TGTGCCTGGAGTGTTACCCTAGGGGGGCTGGGGTATGGCTACACCTTC.

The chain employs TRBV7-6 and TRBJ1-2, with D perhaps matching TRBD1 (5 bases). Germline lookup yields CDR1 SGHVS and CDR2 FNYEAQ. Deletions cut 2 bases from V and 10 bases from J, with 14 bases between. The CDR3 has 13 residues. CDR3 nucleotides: TGTGCCAGCAGCTTAAGTGGAGAGGGGCTCTACACCTTC. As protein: CASSLSGEGLYTF.

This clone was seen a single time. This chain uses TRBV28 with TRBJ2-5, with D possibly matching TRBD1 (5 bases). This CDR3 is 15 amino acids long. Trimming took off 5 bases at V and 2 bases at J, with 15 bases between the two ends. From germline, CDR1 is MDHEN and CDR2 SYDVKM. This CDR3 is CASSRLQGSQETQYF. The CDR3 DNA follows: TGTGCCAGCAGTCGCCTTCAGGGTTCACAAGAGACCCAGTACTTC.

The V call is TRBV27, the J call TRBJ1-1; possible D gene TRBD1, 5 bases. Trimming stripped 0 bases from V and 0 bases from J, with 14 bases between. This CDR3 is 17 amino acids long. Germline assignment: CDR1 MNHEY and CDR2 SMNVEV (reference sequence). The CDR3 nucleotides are TGTGCCAGCAGTTTATCAAGTGGGGGAGGAATGAACACTGAAGCTTTCTTT. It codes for CASSLSSGGGMNTEAFF.

Here the CDR3 DNA reads TGTGCCAGCAGTTACATAGCGGGAACCACAGATACGCAGTATTTT. It yields the protein CASSYIAGTTDTQYF. The V call is TRBV6-2 or TRBV6-3, the J call TRBJ2-3; 8 bases agree with TRBD2. Germline CDR1 MNHEY, CDR2 SVGEGT. The CDR3 consists of 15 residues. V was clipped by 2 bases and J by 2 bases; unmatched bases: 3.

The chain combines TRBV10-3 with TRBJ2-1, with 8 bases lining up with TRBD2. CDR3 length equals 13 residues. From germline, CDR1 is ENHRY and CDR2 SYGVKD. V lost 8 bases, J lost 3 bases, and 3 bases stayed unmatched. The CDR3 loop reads CAIQAGDYNEQFF. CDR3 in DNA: TGTGCCATCCAAGCGGGAGACTACAATGAGCAGTTCTTC.

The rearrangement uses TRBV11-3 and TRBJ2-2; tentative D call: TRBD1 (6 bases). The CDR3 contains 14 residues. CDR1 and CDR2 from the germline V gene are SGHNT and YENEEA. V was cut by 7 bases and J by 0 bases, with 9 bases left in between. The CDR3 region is CASNQGPNTGELFF. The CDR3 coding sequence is TGTGCCAGCAACCAGGGGCCGAACACCGGGGAGCTGTTTTTT.

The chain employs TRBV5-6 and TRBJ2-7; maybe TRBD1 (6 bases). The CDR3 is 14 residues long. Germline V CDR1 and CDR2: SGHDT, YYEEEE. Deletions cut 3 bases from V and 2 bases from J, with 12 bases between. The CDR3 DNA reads TGTGCCAGCAGCTGGTGGGGGCTCACCTACGAGCAGTACTTC. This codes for CASSWWGLTYEQYF.

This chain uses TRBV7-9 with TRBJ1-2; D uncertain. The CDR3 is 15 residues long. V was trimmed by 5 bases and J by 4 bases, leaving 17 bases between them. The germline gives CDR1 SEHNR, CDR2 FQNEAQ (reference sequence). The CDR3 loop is CASSRDGLSPYGYTF. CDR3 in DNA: TGTGCCAGCAGCCGCGACGGACTCAGCCCCTATGGCTACACCTTC.

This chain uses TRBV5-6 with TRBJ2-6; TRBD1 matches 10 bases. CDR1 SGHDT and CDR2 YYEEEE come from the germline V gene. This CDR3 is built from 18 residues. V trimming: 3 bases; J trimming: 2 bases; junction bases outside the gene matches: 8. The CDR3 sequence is CASSSPGQGITGANVLTF. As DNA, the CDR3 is TGTGCCAGCAGCTCCCCGGGACAGGGGATCACTGGGGCCAACGTCCTGACTTTC.

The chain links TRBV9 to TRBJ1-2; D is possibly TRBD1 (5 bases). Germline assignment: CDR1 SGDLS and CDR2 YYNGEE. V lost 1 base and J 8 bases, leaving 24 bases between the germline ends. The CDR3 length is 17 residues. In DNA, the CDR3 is TGTGCCAGCAGCGTACGAGCAGGGTGGACTAAAAACTCGGGCTACACCTTC. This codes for CASSVRAGWTKNSGYTF.

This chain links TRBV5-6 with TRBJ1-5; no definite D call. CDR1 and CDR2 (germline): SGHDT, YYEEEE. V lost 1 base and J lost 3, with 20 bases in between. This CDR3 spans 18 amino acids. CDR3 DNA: TGTGCCAGCAGCTTGTTCGGCAATTGGCAGAAAGTCAATCAGCCCCAGCATTTT. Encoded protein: CASSLFGNWQKVNQPQHF.

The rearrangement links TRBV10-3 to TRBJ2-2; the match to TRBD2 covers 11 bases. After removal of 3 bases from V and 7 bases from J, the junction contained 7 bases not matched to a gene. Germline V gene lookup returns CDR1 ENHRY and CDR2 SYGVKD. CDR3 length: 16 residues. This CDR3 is CAISDLAGGVGGELFF. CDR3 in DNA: TGTGCCATCAGTGACCTAGCGGGAGGAGTTGGCGGGGAGCTGTTTTTT.

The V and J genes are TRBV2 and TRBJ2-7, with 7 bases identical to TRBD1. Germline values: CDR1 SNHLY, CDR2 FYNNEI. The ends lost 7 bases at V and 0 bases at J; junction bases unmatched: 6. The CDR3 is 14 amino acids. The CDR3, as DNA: TGTGCCAGCATGGACAGGCGCTCCTCCTACGAGCAGTACTTC. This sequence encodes CASMDRRSSYEQYF.

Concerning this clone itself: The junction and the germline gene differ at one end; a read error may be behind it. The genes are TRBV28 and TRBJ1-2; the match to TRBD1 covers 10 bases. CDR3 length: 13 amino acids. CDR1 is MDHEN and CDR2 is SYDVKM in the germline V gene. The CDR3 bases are TGTGCCAGCAGTCAATATCGGGACAGGGGTAAGGCCTTC. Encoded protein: CASSQYRDRGKAF.

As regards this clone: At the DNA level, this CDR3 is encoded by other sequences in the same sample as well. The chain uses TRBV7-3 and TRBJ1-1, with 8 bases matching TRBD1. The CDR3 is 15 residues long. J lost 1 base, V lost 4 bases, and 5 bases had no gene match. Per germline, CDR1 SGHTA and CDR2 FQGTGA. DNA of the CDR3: TGTGCCAGCAGCTCGGACAGGGCTGGGAACACTGAAGCTTTCTTT. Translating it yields CASSSDRAGNTEAFF. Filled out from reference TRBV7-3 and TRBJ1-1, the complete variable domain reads GAGVSQTPSNKVTEKGKYVELRCDPISGHTALYWYRQSLGQGPEFLIYFQGTGAADDSGLPNDRFFAVRPEGSVSTLKIQRTERGDSAVYLCASSSDRAGNTEAFFGQGTRLTVV.

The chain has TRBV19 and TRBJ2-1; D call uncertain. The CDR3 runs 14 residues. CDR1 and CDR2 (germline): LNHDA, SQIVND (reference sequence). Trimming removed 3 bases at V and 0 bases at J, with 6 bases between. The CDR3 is CASSMETSYNEQFF. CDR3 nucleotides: TGTGCCAGTAGTATGGAAACCTCCTACAATGAGCAGTTCTTC.

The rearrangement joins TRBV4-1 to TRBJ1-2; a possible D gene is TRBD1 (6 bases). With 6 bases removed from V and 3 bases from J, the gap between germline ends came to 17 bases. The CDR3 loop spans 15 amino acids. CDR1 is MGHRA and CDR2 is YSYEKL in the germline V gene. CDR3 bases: TGCGCCAGCAGGAGAACGGGGGGCAGAGACTATGGCTACACCTTC. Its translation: CASRRTGGRDYGYTF.

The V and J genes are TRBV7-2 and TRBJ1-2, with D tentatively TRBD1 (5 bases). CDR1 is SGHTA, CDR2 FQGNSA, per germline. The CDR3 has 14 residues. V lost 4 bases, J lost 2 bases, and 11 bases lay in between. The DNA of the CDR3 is TGTGCCAGCAGCTCCGGGACCATCAACTATGGCTACACCTTC. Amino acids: CASSSGTINYGYTF. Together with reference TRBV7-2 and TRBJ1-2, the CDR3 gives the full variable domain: GAGVSQSPSNKVTEKGKDVELRCDPISGHTALYWYRQSLGQGLEFLIYFQGNSAPDKSGLPSDRFSAERTGGSVSTLTIQRTQQEDSAVYLCASSSGTINYGYTFGSGTRLTVV.

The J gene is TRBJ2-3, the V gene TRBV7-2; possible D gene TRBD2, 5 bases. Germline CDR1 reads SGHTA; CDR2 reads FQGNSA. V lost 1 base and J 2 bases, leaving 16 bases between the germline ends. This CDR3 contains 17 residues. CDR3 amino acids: CASSLGFRGQPTDTQYF. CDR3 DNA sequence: TGTGCCAGCAGCTTAGGGTTCAGAGGGCAACCCACAGATACGCAGTATTTT.

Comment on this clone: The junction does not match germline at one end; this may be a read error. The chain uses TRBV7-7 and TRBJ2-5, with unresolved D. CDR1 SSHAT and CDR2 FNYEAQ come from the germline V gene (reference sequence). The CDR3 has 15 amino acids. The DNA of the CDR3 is TGTGCTAGCAGCTTAGGACGGGCCTCCCCTCAGACCCAGTACTTC. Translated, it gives CASSLGRASPQTQYF.

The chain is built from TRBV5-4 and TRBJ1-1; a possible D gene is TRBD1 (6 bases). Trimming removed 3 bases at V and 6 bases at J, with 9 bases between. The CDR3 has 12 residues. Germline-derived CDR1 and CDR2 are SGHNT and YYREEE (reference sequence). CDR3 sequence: CASSSTGSEAFF. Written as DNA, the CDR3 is TGTGCCAGCAGCTCAACAGGGTCTGAAGCTTTCTTT.

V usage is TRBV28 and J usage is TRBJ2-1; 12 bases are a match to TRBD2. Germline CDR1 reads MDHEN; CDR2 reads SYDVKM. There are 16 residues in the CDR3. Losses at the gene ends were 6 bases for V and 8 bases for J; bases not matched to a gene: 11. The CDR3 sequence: CASRRMTSGSRDEQFF. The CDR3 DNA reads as TGTGCCAGCAGGAGAATGACTAGCGGGAGTAGGGATGAGCAGTTCTTC.

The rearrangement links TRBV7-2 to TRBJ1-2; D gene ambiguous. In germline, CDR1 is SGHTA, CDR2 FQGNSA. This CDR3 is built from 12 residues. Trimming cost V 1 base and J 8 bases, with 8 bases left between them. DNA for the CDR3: TGTGCCAGCAGCTTAGATTTGGGGGGCTACACCTTC. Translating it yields CASSLDLGGYTF.

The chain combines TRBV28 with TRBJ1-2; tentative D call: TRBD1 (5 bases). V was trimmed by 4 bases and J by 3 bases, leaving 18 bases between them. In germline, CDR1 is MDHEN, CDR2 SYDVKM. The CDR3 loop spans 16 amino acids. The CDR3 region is CASSYSRGDRHYGYTF. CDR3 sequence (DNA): TGTGCCAGCAGTTACTCTCGCGGCGACAGACACTATGGCTACACCTTC.

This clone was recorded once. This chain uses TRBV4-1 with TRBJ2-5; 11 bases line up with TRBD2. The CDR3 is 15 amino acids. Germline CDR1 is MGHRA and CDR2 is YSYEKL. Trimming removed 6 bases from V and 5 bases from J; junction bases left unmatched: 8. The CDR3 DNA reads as TGCGCCAGCAGTCGTATAGCGGGAGGGGGGGAGACCCAGTACTTC. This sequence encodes CASSRIAGGGETQYF.